This TCR beta chain was found in a study of shared clonotypes between healthy human individuals. Study results and caveats: Against clonotypes common to all four donors, non-shared ones had lower generation probabilities.

Assay execution took place at the deep level. Evenly divided among several immunoSEQ plates was the genomic DNA of each subset. Generated by immunoSEQ multiplex PCR, the TCRdb table keeps only in-frame clones and is missing some. This table has approximately 1.1 million clones, approximately 80% appearing once. About this clone itself: Its antigen is as yet unknown.

Input material: memory CD4+ T cells from PBMCs. Subset denoted: CD45RA-negative fraction. The sequence came from a man between 18 and 35 years old in good health. Some clones in this sample may be carry-over from other donors' samples.

The CDR3, as DNA: TGTGCCAGCAGTTTAGACTCCGACAGCGGGCTGGGGACCCAGTACTTC. It yields the protein CASSLDSDSGLGTQYF. The V call is TRBV27, the J call TRBJ2-5; tentative D call: TRBD2 (6 bases). V lost 2 bases, J lost 7 bases, and 20 bases lay in between. The CDR3 is made up of 16 amino acids. Per the germline V gene, CDR1 is MNHEY and CDR2 is SMNVEV (reference sequence).